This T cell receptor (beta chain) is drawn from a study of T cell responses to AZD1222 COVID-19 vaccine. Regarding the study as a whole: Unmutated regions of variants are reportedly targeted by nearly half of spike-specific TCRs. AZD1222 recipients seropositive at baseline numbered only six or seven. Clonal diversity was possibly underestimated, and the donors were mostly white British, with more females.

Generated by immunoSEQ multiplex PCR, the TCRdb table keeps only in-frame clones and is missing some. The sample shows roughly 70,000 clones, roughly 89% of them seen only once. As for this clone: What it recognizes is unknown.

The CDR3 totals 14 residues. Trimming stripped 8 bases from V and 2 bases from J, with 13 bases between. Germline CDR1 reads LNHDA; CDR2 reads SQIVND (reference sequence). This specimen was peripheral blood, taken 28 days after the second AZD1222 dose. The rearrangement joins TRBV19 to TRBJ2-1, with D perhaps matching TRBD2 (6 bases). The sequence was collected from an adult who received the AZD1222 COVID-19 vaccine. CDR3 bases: TGTGCCAGTGGGACTCGACGGACCTACAATGAGCAGTTCTTC. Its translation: CASGTRRTYNEQFF. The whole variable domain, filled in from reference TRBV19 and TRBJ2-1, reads DGGITQSPKYLFRKEGQNVTLSCEQNLNHDAMYWYRQDPGQGLRLIYYSQIVNDFQKGDIAEGYSVSREKKESFPLTVTSAQKNPTAFYLCASGTRRTYNEQFFGPGTRLTVL.